The 28 T cell receptor beta chains below come from one sample, sequenced in a study of Tregs in tolerant kidney transplant recipients. The table came from immunoSEQ multiplex PCR; TCRdb's copy has only in-frame clones and leaves some out. The sample yields 40,000 to 50,000 clones, about 90% seen once. The material sequenced was Tregs from blood. The source is a human donor in good health.

The V call is TRBV5-6, the J call TRBJ1-2; D gene uncertain. The germline V gene has CDR1 SGHDT and CDR2 YYEEEE. The CDR3 consists of 12 residues. The ends were cut back, 0 bases at V and 2 bases at J, with 2 bases in the middle. The CDR3 region is CASSLGNYGYTF. CDR3 in DNA: TGTGCCAGCAGCTTGGGGAACTATGGCTACACCTTC.

This clone was seen only once. The chain joins TRBV5-1 to TRBJ2-5; 10 bases align to TRBD2. This CDR3 is 14 amino acids long. The V gene end was trimmed by 6 bases and the J gene end by 2 bases; junction bases not matched to a gene: 4. Germline V CDR1 and CDR2: SGHRS, YFSETQ. The CDR3 DNA reads as TGCGCCAGCACCAAACTAGCGGGACAAGAGACCCAGTACTTC. Its translation: CASTKLAGQETQYF. The complete variable domain, with remaining parts taken from reference TRBV5-1 and TRBJ2-5, reads KAGVTQTPRYLIKTRGQQVTLSCSPISGHRSVSWYQQTPGQGLQFLFEYFSETQRNKGNFPGRFSGRQFSNSRSEMNVSTLELGDSALYLCASTKLAGQETQYFGPGTRLLVL.

This chain uses TRBV18 with TRBJ2-4, with 9 bases aligning to TRBD1. The ends lost 4 bases at V and 1 base at J; junction bases unmatched: 11. The CDR3 extends over 18 amino acids. Germline-derived CDR1 and CDR2 are KGHSH and LQKENI. The CDR3 DNA reads TGTGCCAGCTCACAAGGGACAGGGACGTGGGTGGCCAAAAACATTCAGTACTTC. It translates to CASSQGTGTWVAKNIQYF.

V usage is TRBV6-1 and J usage is TRBJ1-2; D unclear. CDR3 length: 14 amino acids. Looked up from germline, CDR1 is MNHNS and CDR2 is SASEGT. The V end lost 1 base, the J end lost 4 bases, and 10 bases lay between the germline ends. The CDR3 reads CASSEVAVTYGYTF. For the CDR3, the DNA is TGTGCCAGCAGTGAAGTAGCAGTCACCTATGGCTACACCTTC.

The CDR3 sequence: CASSTGQVDVGTEAFF. Here the CDR3 DNA reads TGTGCCAGCAGCACGGGACAGGTTGACGTAGGCACTGAAGCTTTCTTT. The gene calls are TRBV7-9 and TRBJ1-1; 8 bases agree with TRBD1. CDR3 size: 16 residues. Looked up from germline, CDR1 is SEHNR and CDR2 is FQNEAQ (reference sequence). The trim removed 5 bases at V and 4 bases at J, leaving 12 bases unmatched.

The chain couples TRBV4-1 to TRBJ1-1, with TRBD1 identical over 8 bases. Trimming removed 4 bases from V and 0 bases from J; junction bases left unmatched: 10. The CDR3 totals 17 residues. Germline values: CDR1 MGHRA, CDR2 YSYEKL. The CDR3 is CASSRRWTGSLNTEAFF. The CDR3 DNA reads as TGCGCCAGCAGCCGGAGGTGGACAGGGAGCCTGAACACTGAAGCTTTCTTT.

The genes are TRBV10-3 and TRBJ1-4, with TRBD1 as a possible D gene (6 bases). Germline loops: CDR1 ENHRY, CDR2 SYGVKD. V lost 10 bases, J lost 0 bases, and 12 bases lay in between. This CDR3 has 14 residues. CDR3 region: CATGTPATNEKLFF. The CDR3 bases are TGTGCCACCGGGACACCTGCAACTAATGAAAAACTGTTTTTT.

The gene calls are TRBV5-1 and TRBJ2-5; 8 nucleotides match TRBD2. This CDR3 spans 15 amino acids. Germline CDR1 and CDR2: SGHRS and YFSETQ. After removal of 5 bases from V and 4 bases from J, the junction contained 10 bases not matched to a gene. Here the CDR3 reads CASSGATGGPETQYF. The CDR3 DNA follows: TGCGCCAGCAGTGGGGCTACGGGAGGGCCAGAGACCCAGTACTTC.

The V call is TRBV5-5, the J call TRBJ2-1; TRBD2 agrees at 11 bases. With 0 bases clipped from V and 6 bases from J, the junction kept 2 bases outside the gene matches. This CDR3 spans 15 amino acids. Germline assignment: CDR1 SGHKS and CDR2 YYEKEE (reference sequence). CDR3 loop: CASSLVAGGLNEQFF. CDR3 nucleotide sequence: TGTGCCAGCAGCTTGGTAGCGGGGGGGCTCAATGAGCAGTTCTTC. Based on the CDR3 plus reference TRBV5-5 and TRBJ2-1, the full variable domain is DAGVTQSPTHLIKTRGQQVTLRCSPISGHKSVSWYQQVLGQGPQFIFQYYEKEERGRGNFPDRFSARQFPNYSSELNVNALLLGDSALYLCASSLVAGGLNEQFFGPGTRLTVL.

This chain links TRBV2 with TRBJ2-7, with a possible D match to TRBD1 (6 bases). Trimming took 3 bases from V and 0 from J, leaving 9 bases between them. Germline V gene data show CDR1 as SNHLY and CDR2 as FYNNEI. The CDR3 length is 14 residues. The CDR3 loop is CASSERQVSYEQYF. In nucleotides, the CDR3 is TGTGCCAGCAGTGAGCGACAGGTCTCCTACGAGCAGTACTTC.

V gene TRBV5-1 combines with J gene TRBJ2-1; TRBD2 aligns across 11 bases. Trimming cost V 1 base and J 0 bases; bases outside gene matches: 6. The CDR3 totals 18 residues. Germline V gene lookup returns CDR1 SGHRS and CDR2 YFSETQ. CDR3 DNA: TGCGCCAGCAGCTTGTTGACTAGCGGGGTGAGCTCCTACAATGAGCAGTTCTTC. It encodes CASSLLTSGVSSYNEQFF.

V usage is TRBV9 and J usage is TRBJ2-2, with D perhaps matching TRBD1 (5 bases). V gave up 3 bases and J gave up 4 bases, with 7 bases separating them. Per the germline V gene, CDR1 is SGDLS and CDR2 is YYNGEE. The CDR3 sequence is 13 residues long. The CDR3 DNA reads TGTGCCAGCAGCGCCAGGGTCACCGGGGAGCTGTTTTTT. Protein product: CASSARVTGELFF.

V and J are TRBV27 and TRBJ1-2; 8 bases fit TRBD1. This CDR3 has 14 amino acids. V was pared by 6 bases and J by 2 bases, with 5 bases of the junction left unmatched. Germline V CDR1 and CDR2: MNHEY, SMNVEV (reference sequence). Here the CDR3 DNA reads TGTGCCAGCAGGCTACAGGGGGGGAACTATGGCTACACCTTC. Translation gives CASRLQGGNYGYTF.

This sequence joins TRBV18 and TRBJ2-7; 10 nucleotides agree with TRBD1. V dropped 6 bases and J dropped 2; count of bases not matched to a gene: 7. CDR1 is KGHSH and CDR2 is LQKENI in the germline V gene. CDR3 length: 15 amino acids. The CDR3 bases are TGTGCCAGCTCCCAAAGGGGGACAGGGGCCTACGAGCAGTACTTC. Translation gives CASSQRGTGAYEQYF.

V is TRBV7-3 and J is TRBJ2-3; possibly TRBD1 or TRBD2 for D (7 bases each). This CDR3 spans 15 amino acids. Between the trimmed V and J ends, which lost 5 bases and 0 bases, there was a span of 12 bases. Germline V gene lookup returns CDR1 SGHTA and CDR2 FQGTGA. This chain's CDR3 is CASSPGGDSTDTQYF. In DNA, the CDR3 is TGTGCCAGCAGCCCAGGGGGGGATAGCACAGATACGCAGTATTTT.

The chain is built from TRBV19 and TRBJ2-7; 8 nucleotides match TRBD1. The CDR3 has 14 residues. Germline values: CDR1 LNHDA, CDR2 SQIVND (reference sequence). J gave up 4 bases and V 5 bases, and 7 bases lay outside the gene matches. As DNA, the CDR3 is TGTGCCAGTAGTCGACGGACAGGGAGGTACGAGCAGTACTTC. It encodes CASSRRTGRYEQYF.

The V gene is TRBV4-1, the J gene TRBJ2-5, with 14 bases identical to TRBD2. This CDR3 comprises 17 residues. The germline gives CDR1 MGHRA, CDR2 YSYEKL. The junction had 4 bases not matched to a gene; V was cut back by 2 bases and J by 2 bases. This CDR3 reads CASSQSGTSGRQETQYF. CDR3 DNA sequence: TGCGCCAGCAGCCAATCCGGGACTAGCGGGAGACAAGAGACCCAGTACTTC.

V usage is TRBV7-9 and J usage is TRBJ2-7; D tentatively fits TRBD1 or TRBD2 (5 bases each). CDR1 and CDR2 (germline): SEHNR, FQNEAQ (reference sequence). The germline V and J ends were trimmed by 3 bases and 2 bases, with 11 bases remaining between them. The CDR3 loop spans 14 amino acids. The CDR3 nucleotides are TGTGCCAGCAGCTTCGAAGGGACCCCCTACGAGCAGTACTTC. It specifies CASSFEGTPYEQYF.

This chain joins TRBV5-1 and TRBJ2-2; no definite D call. Germline V gene sequence: CDR1 SGHRS, CDR2 YFSETQ. V gave up 7 bases and J gave up 5 bases, with 12 bases separating them. The CDR3 loop spans 13 amino acids. The CDR3 DNA is TGCGCCAGCTCCTTCGCCGGGACCGGGGAGCTGTTTTTT. Protein product: CASSFAGTGELFF.

V gene TRBV6-5 combines with J gene TRBJ2-1; D is ambiguous. V lost 10 bases and J 3 bases, leaving 4 bases between the germline ends. Germline V gene sequence: CDR1 MNHEY, CDR2 SVGAGI. This CDR3 is built from 10 residues. CDR3 sequence: CATFYNEQFF. The CDR3 region has the DNA TGTGCCACCTTCTACAATGAGCAGTTCTTC.

V and J are TRBV19 and TRBJ1-4; D is ambiguous. Germline V CDR1 and CDR2: LNHDA, SQIVND (reference sequence). The CDR3 runs 12 residues. With 6 bases removed from V and 4 bases from J, the gap between germline ends came to 6 bases. CDR3 loop: CASRSVNEKLFF. Here the CDR3 DNA reads TGTGCCAGTAGATCGGTTAATGAAAAACTGTTTTTT.

This sequence joins TRBV29-1 and TRBJ2-2; D call uncertain. The CDR3 sequence is 12 residues long. Trimming pared 4 bases from V and 1 base from J, leaving 4 bases between. Germline CDR1 reads SQVTM; CDR2 reads ANQGSEA. CDR3 in DNA: TGCAGCGTTGGAAGGAACACCGGGGAGCTGTTTTTT. The encoded protein is CSVGRNTGELFF.

This chain uses TRBV9 with TRBJ1-1; D is undetermined. Germline V CDR1 and CDR2: SGDLS, YYNGEE. V was shortened by 0 bases and J by 5 bases, with 11 bases between the two germline ends. The CDR3 is 14 amino acids. The CDR3 sequence: CASSVGAAVTEAFF. For the CDR3, the DNA is TGTGCCAGCAGCGTAGGGGCTGCGGTAACTGAAGCTTTCTTT.

The chain carries TRBV7-9 and TRBJ2-5; 9 bases fit TRBD2. Per germline, CDR1 SEHNR and CDR2 FQNEAQ (reference sequence). V lost 5 bases, J lost 1 base, and 8 bases stayed unmatched. The CDR3 has 16 amino acids. The CDR3 DNA reads as TGTGCCAGCAGCCTTACTAGCGGGCGCCTCCAAGAGACCCAGTACTTC. Residues: CASSLTSGRLQETQYF.

This clone has only one observation. J is TRBJ2-2 and V is TRBV5-4, with a tentative D call TRBD2 (7 bases). The length of the CDR3 is 16 residues. Germline V lookup: CDR1 SGHNT, CDR2 YYREEE (reference sequence). V was shortened by 1 base and J by 3 bases, with 13 bases between the two germline ends. Here the CDR3 reads CASSLNRGADTGELFF. CDR3 DNA: TGTGCCAGCAGCTTGAATCGGGGGGCAGACACCGGGGAGCTGTTTTTT.

The chain joins TRBV4-2 to TRBJ2-4; 9 positions match TRBD2. V was pared by 1 base and J by 6 bases, with 7 bases of the junction left unmatched. Per the germline V gene, CDR1 is LGHNA and CDR2 is YNFKEQ. The CDR3 totals 16 residues. The CDR3 nucleotides read TGTGCCAGCAGCCAAGCCGCGCGGGGGGGCGGAAACATTCAGTACTTC. Its protein product is CASSQAARGGGNIQYF.

The rearrangement uses TRBV5-5 and TRBJ1-1; 10 positions agree with TRBD1. V dropped 10 bases and J dropped 0; count of bases not matched to a gene: 6. From germline, CDR1 is SGHKS and CDR2 YYEKEE (reference sequence). The CDR3 is 14 amino acids. CDR3 amino acids: CASRDRGLNTEAFF. The CDR3 DNA sequence: TGTGCCTCCCGGGACAGGGGCTTGAACACTGAAGCTTTCTTT.

The chain combines TRBV27 with TRBJ2-7, with D unresolved. CDR3 length equals 10 residues. Germline CDR1 reads MNHEY; CDR2 reads SMNVEV (reference sequence). V lost 5 bases and J lost 5, with 4 bases in between. The CDR3 sequence: CASSLDEQYF. CDR3 DNA sequence: TGTGCCAGCAGTCTGGACGAGCAGTACTTC.